This TCR beta chain stems from a study of shared clonotypes between healthy human individuals. The CDR3 runs 13 residues. Germline assignment: CDR1 MDHEN and CDR2 SYDVKM. The V end was cut by 2 bases, the J end by 1 base, with 4 bases between. Broader study findings: The low donor count limited represented genetic and exposure-history diversity. Investigators collected only blood, and repertoires in tissues likely differ.

This clone was picked up one time. What it recognizes is unknown. Other DNA sequences in the sample encode the same CDR3. An assay was performed, and its level was deep. Several immunoSEQ 96-well plates shared each subset's DNA, each plate a replicate. Assay: immunoSEQ multiplex PCR; the TCRdb copy retains only in-frame clones and omits some. The table shows about 2.1 million clones, with over 85% occurring only once. Naive CD8 cells, CD45RO-negative and positively selected for CCR7, excluded terminally differentiated effector memory CD45RA+ cells. The receptor was isolated from a man aged 18 to 30 in good health. Some clones in this sample may be carry-over from other donors' samples. This chain links TRBV28 with TRBJ2-3; no clear D. The sample was naive CD8+ T cells from PBMCs. CDR3 in amino acids: CASSLRGTDTQYF. In nucleotides, the CDR3 is TGTGCCAGCAGTTTACGGGGCACAGATACGCAGTATTTT.